This T cell receptor beta chain stems from a study of shared clonotypes between healthy human individuals. Donors had no recently reported acute infections or vaccinations and were HIV-negative. Germline V gene lookup returns CDR1 SNHLY and CDR2 FYNNEI. The length of the CDR3 is 13 residues. V lost 4 bases to trimming and J lost 3 bases, with 10 bases between them. Data came from immunoSEQ multiplex PCR; TCRdb stores just in-frame clones and leaves some out. The sample has about 960,000 clones, 60% to 85% seen once. This receptor was identified in a man younger than 35 in good health. Sequenced: memory CD4+ T cells sorted from blood. Sample subset: CD45RA-negative fraction. The chain has TRBV2 and TRBJ2-7, with D possibly called TRBD1 or TRBD2 (5 bases each). The CDR3, as DNA: TGTGCCAGCAGTGCGGGACCCAACTACGAGCAGTACTTC. Its protein is CASSAGPNYEQYF.